A single sample gave rise to the 28 T cell receptor beta chains below, sequenced in a study of cytomegalovirus exposure and HLA in healthy donors. PCR amplification relied on 60 Vbeta primers (plus 13 Jbeta primers). The method was immunoSEQ multiplex PCR; TCRdb's version includes in-frame clones alone and lacks a portion of them. The sample carries 200,000 to 250,000 clones, approximately 80% recorded once. What was sequenced was PBMCs. These receptors all stem from a woman between 35 and 50 years old in good health and CMV-seronegative.

The chain joins TRBV2 to TRBJ1-2; the D gene is possibly TRBD1 (6 bases). The CDR3 is 19 amino acids. Trimming shortened V by 6 bases and J by 4 bases, and 30 bases separated the two germline ends. CDR1 is SNHLY and CDR2 is FYNNEI in the germline V gene. CDR3 residues: CASRLPRSAGAPTAYGYTF. CDR3 nucleotide sequence: TGTGCCAGCAGGCTCCCCCGGTCGGCAGGGGCTCCCACCGCCTATGGCTACACCTTC.

This clone was recorded a few times. This chain uses TRBV30 with TRBJ2-4, with D unclear. Germline values: CDR1 GTSNPN, CDR2 SVGIG (reference sequence). V lost 2 bases, J lost 9 bases, and 14 bases lay in between. The CDR3 contains 13 residues. The CDR3 protein is CAWSLPGSLIQYF. In nucleotides, the CDR3 is TGTGCCTGGAGTTTACCAGGATCCCTCATTCAGTACTTC. Looking up the rest from reference TRBV30 and TRBJ2-4 gives the full variable domain: SQTIHQWPATLVQPVGSPLSLECTVEGTSNPNLYWYRQAAGRGLQLLFYSVGIGQISSEVPQNLSASRPQDRQFILSSKKLLLSDSGFYLCAWSLPGSLIQYFGAGTRLSVL.

The chain links TRBV28 to TRBJ1-2; 7 bases line up with TRBD1. The germline V gene encodes CDR1 MDHEN and CDR2 SYDVKM. V lost 8 bases, J lost 0 bases, and 6 bases stayed unmatched. The CDR3 is made up of 14 amino acids. The CDR3 sequence is CASGTDPSNYGYTF. The CDR3 DNA reads as TGTGCCAGCGGGACAGACCCCTCTAACTATGGCTACACCTTC.

This clone was observed once. The chain is built from TRBV5-1 and TRBJ1-3, with TRBD1 as a possible D gene (5 bases). Deletions cut 0 bases from V and 2 bases from J, with 6 bases between. The germline gives CDR1 SGHRS, CDR2 YFSETQ. This CDR3 has 14 amino acids. This CDR3 is CASSLVQAGNTIYF. The CDR3 nucleotides are TGCGCCAGCAGCTTGGTACAGGCTGGAAACACCATATATTTT. The whole variable domain, remainder taken from reference TRBV5-1 and TRBJ1-3, is KAGVTQTPRYLIKTRGQQVTLSCSPISGHRSVSWYQQTPGQGLQFLFEYFSETQRNKGNFPGRFSGRQFSNSRSEMNVSTLELGDSALYLCASSLVQAGNTIYFGEGSWLTVV.

The J gene is TRBJ1-1, the V gene TRBV4-1; unclear D gene. V was pared by 7 bases and J by 2 bases, with 17 bases between. The CDR3 length is 15 residues. Germline V gene data show CDR1 as MGHRA and CDR2 as YSYEKL. The CDR3 sequence is CASTPKESVNTEAFF. CDR3 nucleotides: TGCGCCAGCACCCCAAAAGAGTCCGTAAACACTGAAGCTTTCTTT.

The chain links TRBV27 to TRBJ2-7; possible D gene TRBD1, 6 bases. Trimming stripped 10 bases from V and 0 bases from J, with 13 bases between. The CDR3 consists of 13 residues. Germline CDR1 is MNHEY and CDR2 is SMNVEV (reference sequence). The CDR3 region has the DNA TGTGCCACTTCCAGGACAGTCTCCTACGAGCAGTACTTC. Translation gives CATSRTVSYEQYF.

This clone was detected only a few times. V gene TRBV2 combines with J gene TRBJ2-5; D possibly corresponds to TRBD1 (6 bases). Germline V gene sequence: CDR1 SNHLY, CDR2 FYNNEI. This CDR3 has 15 amino acids. The V end was cut by 5 bases, the J end by 4 bases, with 17 bases between. The CDR3 nucleotides read TGTGCCAGCAGTAGGGCCGACAGGTCCAGAGAGACCCAGTACTTC. Translated, it gives CASSRADRSRETQYF.

This clone was detected ten times or more. The V call is TRBV2, the J call TRBJ2-7, with D possibly matching TRBD1 (6 bases). This CDR3 comprises 14 residues. V was clipped by 2 bases and J by 1 base, with 9 bases between them. Germline CDR1 and CDR2: SNHLY and FYNNEI. Here the CDR3 reads CASSEQGQSYEQYF. CDR3 coding DNA: TGTGCCAGCAGTGAACAGGGGCAGTCCTACGAGCAGTACTTC.

This chain links TRBV9 with TRBJ1-5; D call uncertain. V was trimmed by 4 bases and J by 4 bases, leaving 9 bases between them. This CDR3 contains 13 residues. Germline values: CDR1 SGDLS, CDR2 YYNGEE. CDR3 sequence reads: CASSSGWNQPQHF. Here the CDR3 DNA reads TGTGCCAGCAGCTCGGGGTGGAATCAGCCCCAGCATTTT. The entire variable domain, with the rest obtained from reference TRBV9 and TRBJ1-5, is as follows: DSGVTQTPKHLITATGQRVTLRCSPRSGDLSVYWYQQSLDQGLQFLIQYYNGEERAKGNILERFSAQQFPDLHSELNLSSLELGDSALYFCASSSGWNQPQHFGDGTRLSIL.

V is TRBV9 and J is TRBJ1-6, with 9 bases fitting TRBD1. Trimming took 3 bases from V and 10 from J; bases not matched to a gene: 11. Germline V gene sequence: CDR1 SGDLS, CDR2 YYNGEE. There are 16 residues in the CDR3. CDR3 residues: CASSARGQGVSSPLHF. CDR3 in DNA: TGTGCCAGCAGCGCCCGGGGACAGGGAGTATCCTCACCCCTCCACTTT.

The chain recombines TRBV5-1 with TRBJ2-2, with D unclear. Germline V gives CDR1 SGHRS, CDR2 YFSETQ. V shed 1 base and J shed 5 bases, with 15 bases lying between them. The CDR3 has 16 residues. In nucleotides, the CDR3 is TGCGCCAGCAGCTTGAGGTCAGACAAATCTACCGGGGAGCTGTTTTTT. Translated, it gives CASSLRSDKSTGELFF.

This rearrangement joins TRBV7-8 to TRBJ2-1, with 10 bases identical to TRBD2. There are 15 residues in the CDR3. Germline V gene lookup returns CDR1 SGHVS and CDR2 FQNEAQ. V gave up 5 bases and J gave up 4 bases; unmatched junction bases: 5. CDR3 in amino acids: CASSVGAGGYNEQFF. In DNA, the CDR3 is TGTGCCAGCAGCGTCGGAGCGGGGGGGTACAATGAGCAGTTCTTC.

This clone was seen a few times. The chain links TRBV2 to TRBJ1-2, with D perhaps matching TRBD1 (6 bases). The CDR3 totals 13 residues. Germline V lookup: CDR1 SNHLY, CDR2 FYNNEI. Trimming took 5 bases from V and 8 from J, leaving 15 bases between them. The CDR3 sequence: CASSLNQGIGYTF. CDR3 in DNA: TGTGCCAGCAGTCTCAACCAGGGGATCGGCTACACCTTC.

The V and J genes are TRBV7-9 and TRBJ2-1; TRBD2 aligns across 9 bases. V was clipped by 5 bases and J by 1 base; unmatched bases: 3. CDR3 size: 15 residues. Per germline, CDR1 SEHNR and CDR2 FQNEAQ (reference sequence). The CDR3 DNA is TGTGCCAGCAGCCAAGCGGGGGGTTCCTACAATGAGCAGTTCTTC. Translation: CASSQAGGSYNEQFF.

V is TRBV7-6 and J is TRBJ1-4, with D possibly TRBD1 on 5 matching bases. The germline V gene has CDR1 SGHVS and CDR2 FNYEAQ. The CDR3 sequence is 12 residues long. The V and J ends lost 5 bases and 5 bases respectively, with 6 bases between them. CDR3 coding DNA: TGTGCCAGCAGCCACAGGAATGAAAAACTGTTTTTT. Translating it yields CASSHRNEKLFF.

A single count supports this clone. The rearrangement links TRBV11-2 to TRBJ2-1; TRBD2 matches at 7 bases. V gave up 1 base and J gave up 4 bases; unmatched junction bases: 4. The CDR3 contains 15 residues. Germline V CDR1 and CDR2: SGHAT, FQNNGV. The CDR3 DNA sequence: TGTGCCAGCAGCTTAGGCCGGGGGGTGTACAATGAGCAGTTCTTC. As protein: CASSLGRGVYNEQFF.

The chain carries TRBV30 and TRBJ1-1; a weak D match, TRBD1 (6 bases). V gave up 3 bases and J gave up 3 bases, with 11 bases separating them. CDR3 length equals 13 residues. Germline CDR1 is GTSNPN and CDR2 is SVGIG (reference sequence). The CDR3 sequence: CAWSSRGYTEAFF. Here the CDR3 DNA reads TGTGCCTGGAGCAGCAGGGGTTACACTGAAGCTTTCTTT.

The chain uses TRBV30 and TRBJ1-5; TRBD1 matches at 7 bases. Germline V gene sequence: CDR1 GTSNPN, CDR2 SVGIG (reference sequence). V gave up 5 bases and J gave up 3 bases; unmatched junction bases: 7. This CDR3 has 14 amino acids. CDR3 region: CAWGMGQPNQPQHF. CDR3 bases: TGTGCCTGGGGGATGGGACAGCCCAATCAGCCCCAGCATTTT.

This clone turned up a few times. CDR3 sequence reads: CASSYWPPENSPLHF. The CDR3 DNA follows: TGTGCCAGCAGTTACTGGCCCCCGGAGAATTCACCCCTCCACTTT. The V gene is TRBV6-5, the J gene TRBJ1-6; unclear D gene. There are 15 residues in the CDR3. Per germline, CDR1 MNHEY and CDR2 SVGAGI. Trimming shortened V by 1 base and J by 7 bases, and 11 bases separated the two germline ends.

To note about this clone: One end of the junction fails to match germline, which may point to a read error. CDR3 nucleotide sequence: TGTGCTAGCAGCTCGACCGGGGTCCAAGAGACCCAGTACTTC. Translated: CASSSTGVQETQYF. The J gene is TRBJ2-5, the V gene TRBV7-7; TRBD2 is a possible D gene (5 bases). Germline V gene sequence: CDR1 SSHAT, CDR2 FNYEAQ (reference sequence). The CDR3 totals 14 residues.

The chain has TRBV19 and TRBJ2-5, with D unclear. V lost 1 base and J lost 5, with 8 bases in between. This CDR3 spans 13 amino acids. Germline V gene sequence: CDR1 LNHDA, CDR2 SQIVND (reference sequence). CDR3 residues: CASSIVLLETQYF. The CDR3 DNA sequence: TGTGCCAGTAGTATAGTTTTATTGGAGACCCAGTACTTC. The variable domain in full, completed from reference TRBV19 and TRBJ2-5, reads DGGITQSPKYLFRKEGQNVTLSCEQNLNHDAMYWYRQDPGQGLRLIYYSQIVNDFQKGDIAEGYSVSREKKESFPLTVTSAQKNPTAFYLCASSIVLLETQYFGPGTRLLVL.

J is TRBJ2-3 and V is TRBV9, with 8 bases identical to TRBD2. Germline V CDR1 and CDR2: SGDLS, YYNGEE. The CDR3 length is 15 residues. With 3 bases clipped from V and 2 bases from J, the junction kept 5 bases outside the gene matches. CDR3 region: CASSAGGADTDTQYF. The DNA of the CDR3 is TGTGCCAGCAGCGCGGGAGGGGCAGACACAGATACGCAGTATTTT.

The V call is TRBV13, the J call TRBJ2-1, with D possibly TRBD2 on 6 matching bases. This CDR3 is built from 16 residues. V lost 1 base and J 5 bases, leaving 15 bases between the germline ends. Germline V gene lookup returns CDR1 PRHDT and CDR2 FYEKMQ (reference sequence). DNA for the CDR3: TGTGCCAGCAGCTTAGCGGGCGGGGTCCGAGACAATGAGCAGTTCTTC. It codes for CASSLAGGVRDNEQFF.

The chain uses TRBV7-9 and TRBJ2-3; possibly TRBD1 for D (6 bases). The germline CDR1 and CDR2 sequences are SEHNR and FQNEAQ (reference sequence). V lost 3 bases to trimming and J lost 3 bases, with 16 bases between them. The CDR3 is 16 amino acids. CDR3 loop: CASSFMTGARTDTQYF. The CDR3 coding sequence is TGTGCCAGCAGCTTCATGACAGGAGCCAGGACAGATACGCAGTATTTT. The full variable domain, completed using reference TRBV7-9 and TRBJ2-3, is DTGVSQNPRHKITKRGQNVTFRCDPISEHNRLYWYRQTLGQGPEFLTYFQNEAQLEKSRLLSDRFSAERPKGSFSTLEIQRTEQGDSAMYLCASSFMTGARTDTQYFGPGTRLTVL.

The rearrangement joins TRBV6-1 to TRBJ1-2; TRBD1 matches at 11 bases. Germline V lookup: CDR1 MNHNS, CDR2 SASEGT. The trim removed 6 bases at V and 6 bases at J, leaving 6 bases unmatched. The CDR3 totals 14 residues. The CDR3: CASSARTGGDGYTF. Here the CDR3 DNA reads TGTGCCAGCAGCGCCCGGACAGGGGGCGATGGCTACACCTTC.

This chain uses TRBV2 with TRBJ1-3; D is ambiguous. This CDR3 comprises 12 residues. In germline, CDR1 is SNHLY, CDR2 FYNNEI. Trimming cost V 8 bases and J 4 bases, with 9 bases left between them. The CDR3 DNA is TGTGCCAGCGAAACAATGGGAAACACCATATATTTT. It codes for CASETMGNTIYF. The full variable domain, in which reference TRBV2 and TRBJ1-3 provide the parts outside the CDR3, is EPEVTQTPSHQVTQMGQEVILRCVPISNHLYFYWYRQILGQKVEFLVSFYNNEISEKSEIFDDQFSVERPDGSNFTLKIRSTKLEDSAMYFCASETMGNTIYFGEGSWLTVV.

This chain connects TRBV5-1 to TRBJ2-5; a weak D match, TRBD2 (5 bases). The CDR3 has 13 amino acids. Trimming left V 0 bases short and J 3 bases short, with 6 bases between. Germline-derived CDR1 and CDR2 are SGHRS and YFSETQ. CDR3 loop: CASSLGSEETQYF. The CDR3 DNA reads as TGCGCCAGCAGCTTGGGTAGCGAAGAGACCCAGTACTTC.

This clone has a single count. The chain carries TRBV19 and TRBJ2-3; no definite D call. The V gene's germline CDR1 is LNHDA and CDR2 SQIVND (reference sequence). The V gene lost 7 bases and the J gene lost 0 bases, with 11 bases spanning the gap. The CDR3 spans 14 residues. In DNA form, the CDR3 reads TGTGCCAGTAATCGGCAGGTTAGCACAGATACGCAGTATTTT. This sequence encodes CASNRQVSTDTQYF.